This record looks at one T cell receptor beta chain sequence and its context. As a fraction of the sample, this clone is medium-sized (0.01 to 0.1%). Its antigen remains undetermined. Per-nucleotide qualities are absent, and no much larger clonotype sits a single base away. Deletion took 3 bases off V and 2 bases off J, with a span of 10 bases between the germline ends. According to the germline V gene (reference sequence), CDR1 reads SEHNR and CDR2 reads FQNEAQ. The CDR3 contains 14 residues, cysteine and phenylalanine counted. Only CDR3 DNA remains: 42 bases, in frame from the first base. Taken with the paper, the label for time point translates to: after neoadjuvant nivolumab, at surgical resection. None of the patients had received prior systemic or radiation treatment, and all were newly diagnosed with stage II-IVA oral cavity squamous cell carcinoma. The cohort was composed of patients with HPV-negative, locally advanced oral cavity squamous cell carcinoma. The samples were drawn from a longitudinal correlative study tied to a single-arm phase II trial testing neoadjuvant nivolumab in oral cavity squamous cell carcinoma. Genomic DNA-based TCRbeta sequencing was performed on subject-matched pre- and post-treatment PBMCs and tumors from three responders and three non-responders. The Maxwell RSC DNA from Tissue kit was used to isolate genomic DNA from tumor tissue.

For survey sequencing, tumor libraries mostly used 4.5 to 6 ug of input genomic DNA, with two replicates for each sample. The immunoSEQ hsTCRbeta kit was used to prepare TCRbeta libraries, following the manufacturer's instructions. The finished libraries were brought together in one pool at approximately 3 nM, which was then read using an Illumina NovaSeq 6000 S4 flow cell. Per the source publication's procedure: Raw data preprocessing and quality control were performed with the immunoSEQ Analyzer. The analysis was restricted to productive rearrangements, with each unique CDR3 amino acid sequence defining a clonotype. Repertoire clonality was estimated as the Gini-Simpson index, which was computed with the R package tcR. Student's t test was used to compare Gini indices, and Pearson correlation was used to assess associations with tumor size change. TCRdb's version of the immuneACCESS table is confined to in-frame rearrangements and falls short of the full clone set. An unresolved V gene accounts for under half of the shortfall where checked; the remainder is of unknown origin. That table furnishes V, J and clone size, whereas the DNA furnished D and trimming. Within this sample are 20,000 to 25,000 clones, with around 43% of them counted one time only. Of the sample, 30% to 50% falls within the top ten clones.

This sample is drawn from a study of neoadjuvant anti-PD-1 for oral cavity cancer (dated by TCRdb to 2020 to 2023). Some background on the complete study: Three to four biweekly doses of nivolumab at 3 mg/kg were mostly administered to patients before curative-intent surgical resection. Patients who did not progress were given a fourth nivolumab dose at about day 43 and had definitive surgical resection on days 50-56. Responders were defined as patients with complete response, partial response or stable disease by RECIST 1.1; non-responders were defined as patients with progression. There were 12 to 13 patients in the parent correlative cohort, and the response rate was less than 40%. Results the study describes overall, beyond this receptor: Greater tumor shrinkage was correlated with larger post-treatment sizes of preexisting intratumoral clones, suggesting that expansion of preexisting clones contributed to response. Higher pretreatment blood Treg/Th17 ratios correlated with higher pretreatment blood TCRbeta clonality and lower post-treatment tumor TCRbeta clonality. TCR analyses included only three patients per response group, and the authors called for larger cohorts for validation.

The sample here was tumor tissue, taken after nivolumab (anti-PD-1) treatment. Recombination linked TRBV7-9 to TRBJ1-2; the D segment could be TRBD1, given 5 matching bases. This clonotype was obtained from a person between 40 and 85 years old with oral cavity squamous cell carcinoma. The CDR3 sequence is CASSLGQNNYGYTF. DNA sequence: TGTGCCAGCAGCTTGGGGCAGAACAACTATGGCTACACCTTC.